Following are 18 T cell receptor beta chains from one sample sequenced in a study of blood T cell repertoires in COVID-19. The assay was immunoSEQ multiplex PCR, and TCRdb's table has in-frame clones only and misses some. The sample records approximately 220,000 clones, around four fifths being singletons. The sample comprised peripheral blood. These receptors came from a woman in her fifties or sixties who had recovered from COVID-19.

CDR3 coding DNA: TGTGCCAGCAGTGTGGAGGGGGCGCGTGGTGAAAAACTGTTTTTT. This gives the protein CASSVEGARGEKLFF. The chain recombines TRBV2 with TRBJ1-4, with TRBD1 matching over 7 bases. The J segment lost 7 bases and the V segment lost 4 bases, leaving 9 bases of the junction unmatched. Germline values: CDR1 SNHLY, CDR2 FYNNEI. The length of the CDR3 is 15 residues. Full variable domain (remainder filled in from reference TRBV2 and TRBJ1-4): EPEVTQTPSHQVTQMGQEVILRCVPISNHLYFYWYRQILGQKVEFLVSFYNNEISEKSEIFDDQFSVERPDGSNFTLKIRSTKLEDSAMYFCASSVEGARGEKLFFGSGTQLSVL.

The genes are TRBV27 and TRBJ2-3; TRBD1 is a possible D gene (5 bases). CDR1 is MNHEY, CDR2 SMNVEV, per germline (reference sequence). The CDR3 covers 12 residues. Deletions cut 4 bases from V and 6 bases from J, with 8 bases between. The CDR3 here is CASSSRVDTQYF. The CDR3 coding sequence is TGTGCCAGCAGTTCCAGGGTGGATACGCAGTATTTT.

The rearrangement joins TRBV4-1 to TRBJ1-5, with TRBD1 as a possible D gene (6 bases). Trimming stripped 2 bases from V and 2 bases from J, with 10 bases between. This CDR3 has 15 residues. Germline V gene sequence: CDR1 MGHRA, CDR2 YSYEKL. The CDR3 bases are TGCGCCAGCAGCCAACTCCGGACAGGCAATCAGCCCCAGCATTTT. Its protein product is CASSQLRTGNQPQHF.

This chain joins TRBV5-1 and TRBJ2-5, with 10 bases aligning to TRBD2. Trimming removed 0 bases from V and 0 bases from J; junction bases left unmatched: 5. CDR3 length: 17 residues. CDR1 and CDR2 (germline): SGHRS, YFSETQ. As DNA, the CDR3 is TGCGCCAGCAGCTTGGGGTCTAGCGGGGGACACCAAGAGACCCAGTACTTC. It translates to CASSLGSSGGHQETQYF.

Comment on this clone: This specimen includes other DNA sequences encoding the same CDR3. The chain employs TRBV11-3 and TRBJ2-3; D unclear. Trimming removed 1 base at V and 0 bases at J, with 5 bases between. The CDR3 runs 14 residues. CDR1 SGHNT and CDR2 YENEEA come from the germline V gene. The CDR3 nucleotides read TGTGCCAGCAGCTTAGGAACTAGCACAGATACGCAGTATTTT. Translated, it gives CASSLGTSTDTQYF.

V gene TRBV18 combines with J gene TRBJ2-2; 10 nucleotides agree with TRBD1. Germline V gene sequence: CDR1 KGHSH, CDR2 LQKENI. This CDR3 is 15 amino acids long. Germline trimming cut 3 bases from V and 5 bases from J; bases unmatched to any gene: 3. CDR3 protein: CASSPGQGHTGELFF. In DNA, the CDR3 is TGTGCCAGCTCACCGGGACAGGGGCATACCGGGGAGCTGTTTTTT.

This chain connects TRBV2 to TRBJ2-4; TRBD1 aligns across 8 bases. The CDR3 covers 15 residues. The J segment lost 3 bases and the V segment lost 6 bases, leaving 7 bases of the junction unmatched. Germline V gives CDR1 SNHLY, CDR2 FYNNEI. The chain's CDR3 is CASSEDRVGKNIQYF. CDR3 bases: TGTGCCAGCAGCGAGGACAGGGTGGGCAAAAACATTCAGTACTTC.

The V call is TRBV6-1, the J call TRBJ1-4; 10 bases match TRBD1. Germline CDR1 reads MNHNS; CDR2 reads SASEGT. V lost 3 bases to trimming and J lost 7 bases; unmatched junction nucleotides: 2. This CDR3 spans 14 amino acids. CDR3 bases: TGTGCCAGCAGTGAGACAGGGGGCGTTGAAAAACTGTTTTTT. It yields the protein CASSETGGVEKLFF.

V usage is TRBV19 and J usage is TRBJ2-4; D is undetermined. The CDR3 sequence is 15 residues long. The germline V and J ends were trimmed by 4 bases and 7 bases, with 17 bases remaining between them. Looked up from germline, CDR1 is LNHDA and CDR2 is SQIVND (reference sequence). Here the CDR3 DNA reads TGTGCCAGTAGTACATCCCCCGGTGGTCACAACATTCAGTACTTC. Its protein product is CASSTSPGGHNIQYF.

This clone was recorded a few times. V gene TRBV5-6 combines with J gene TRBJ1-3; 10 bases agree with TRBD1. Germline CDR1 SGHDT, CDR2 YYEEEE. Losses at the gene ends were 4 bases for V and 3 bases for J; bases not matched to a gene: 10. The CDR3 runs to 17 residues. The CDR3 loop is CASSVTGGDLGGNTIYF. The CDR3 DNA is TGTGCCAGCAGCGTGACAGGGGGCGATTTGGGTGGAAACACCATATATTTT.

This clone was seen a handful of times. The CDR3 spells CASNIGRVDGYTF. The CDR3 DNA sequence: TGTGCCAGTAACATCGGCAGGGTGGATGGCTACACCTTC. This chain joins TRBV19 and TRBJ1-2, with D maybe TRBD1 (5 bases). Trimming removed 7 bases from V and 6 bases from J, with 15 bases in between. The length of the CDR3 is 13 residues. Germline CDR1 reads LNHDA; CDR2 reads SQIVND (reference sequence).

In this sample, this clone turned up once. The chain joins TRBV5-5 to TRBJ1-3; maybe TRBD1 (5 bases). CDR3 length: 15 amino acids. V dropped 0 bases and J dropped 4 bases, with 11 bases sitting between them. From germline, CDR1 is SGHKS and CDR2 YYEKEE (reference sequence). The CDR3 loop is CASSLGFRAGNTIYF. The CDR3 DNA sequence: TGTGCCAGCAGCTTGGGTTTCAGGGCGGGAAACACCATATATTTT. The variable domain in full, with the rest retrieved from reference TRBV5-5 and TRBJ1-3, is DAGVTQSPTHLIKTRGQQVTLRCSPISGHKSVSWYQQVLGQGPQFIFQYYEKEERGRGNFPDRFSARQFPNYSSELNVNALLLGDSALYLCASSLGFRAGNTIYFGEGSWLTVV.

This chain joins TRBV3-1 (or the pseudogene TRBV3-2) and TRBJ1-1, with a possible D match to TRBD1 (5 bases). Trimming removed 4 bases at V and 6 bases at J, with 15 bases between. The CDR3 sequence is 14 residues long. In germline, CDR1 is LGHDT, CDR2 YNNKEL (reference sequence). CDR3 protein: CASSRNQGGPEAFF. The CDR3 DNA reads TGTGCCAGCAGCCGTAACCAGGGAGGCCCTGAAGCTTTCTTT.

The chain uses TRBV6-1 and TRBJ2-3; the D is unclear. CDR1 and CDR2 from the germline V gene are MNHNS and SASEGT. The germline V and J ends were trimmed by 1 base and 1 base, with 6 bases remaining between them. This CDR3 has 14 amino acids. The CDR3 spells CASSEGRRTDTQYF. CDR3 DNA sequence: TGTGCCAGCAGTGAAGGGAGACGCACAGATACGCAGTATTTT.

This chain joins TRBV6-2 or TRBV6-3 and TRBJ2-3; maybe TRBD1 (5 bases). The CDR3 sequence is 14 residues long. The germline CDR1 and CDR2 sequences are MNHEY and SVGEGT. V shed 2 bases and J shed 9 bases, with 15 bases lying between them. The CDR3 DNA sequence: TGTGCCAGCAGTTACAGTTCACAGGTCAGGACGCAGTATTTT. This sequence encodes CASSYSSQVRTQYF.

V is TRBV7-3 and J is TRBJ2-5, with 8 positions matching TRBD2. Germline CDR1 reads SGHTA; CDR2 reads FQGTGA. V was pared by 5 bases and J by 5 bases, with 7 bases of the junction left unmatched. The CDR3 spans 14 residues. CDR3 loop: CASSAGGAGETQYF. DNA for the CDR3: TGTGCCAGCAGCGCCGGGGGGGCCGGCGAGACCCAGTACTTC.

This chain links TRBV18 with TRBJ2-3, with 12 positions matching TRBD2. CDR3 length: 19 amino acids. Per the germline V gene, CDR1 is KGHSH and CDR2 is LQKENI. The ends lost 2 bases at V and 5 bases at J; junction bases unmatched: 14. CDR3 loop: CASSPGSPGRLAGVDTQYF. CDR3 DNA sequence: TGTGCCAGCTCACCAGGGTCCCCCGGGAGACTAGCGGGGGTAGATACGCAGTATTTT.

The V and J genes are TRBV4-3 and TRBJ2-2; TRBD2 might be the D (5 bases). This CDR3 spans 15 amino acids. V was pared by 0 bases and J by 2 bases, with 7 bases between. Germline V gene sequence: CDR1 LGHNA, CDR2 YSLEER. The CDR3 nucleotides read TGCGCCAGCAGCCAAGACGGGGAAAACACCGGGGAGCTGTTTTTT. Its protein product is CASSQDGENTGELFF.